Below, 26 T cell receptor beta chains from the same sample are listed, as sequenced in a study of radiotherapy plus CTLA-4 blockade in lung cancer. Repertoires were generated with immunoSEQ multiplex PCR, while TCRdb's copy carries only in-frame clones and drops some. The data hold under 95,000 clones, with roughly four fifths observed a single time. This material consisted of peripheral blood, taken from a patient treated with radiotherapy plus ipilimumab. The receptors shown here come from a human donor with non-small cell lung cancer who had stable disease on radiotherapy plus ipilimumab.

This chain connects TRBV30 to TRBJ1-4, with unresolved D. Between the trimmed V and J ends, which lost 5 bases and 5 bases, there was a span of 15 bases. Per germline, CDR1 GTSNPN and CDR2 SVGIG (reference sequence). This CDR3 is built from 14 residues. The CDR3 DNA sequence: TGTGCCTGGGGTCCTGGTCCGGCGAATGAAAAACTGTTTTTT. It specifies CAWGPGPANEKLFF.

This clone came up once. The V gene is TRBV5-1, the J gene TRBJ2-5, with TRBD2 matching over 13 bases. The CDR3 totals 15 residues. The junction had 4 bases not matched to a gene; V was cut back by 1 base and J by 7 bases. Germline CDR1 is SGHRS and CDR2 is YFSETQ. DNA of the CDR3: TGCGCCAGCAGCTTGACTAGCGGGGGGGCCGGGACCCAGTACTTC. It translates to CASSLTSGGAGTQYF.

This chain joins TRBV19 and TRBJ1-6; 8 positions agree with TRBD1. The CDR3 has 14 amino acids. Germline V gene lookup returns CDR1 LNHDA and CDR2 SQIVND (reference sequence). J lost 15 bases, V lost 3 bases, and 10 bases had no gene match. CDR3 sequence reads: CASSIPGTGISLHF. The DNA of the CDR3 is TGTGCCAGTAGTATCCCCGGGACAGGAATCAGCCTCCACTTT.

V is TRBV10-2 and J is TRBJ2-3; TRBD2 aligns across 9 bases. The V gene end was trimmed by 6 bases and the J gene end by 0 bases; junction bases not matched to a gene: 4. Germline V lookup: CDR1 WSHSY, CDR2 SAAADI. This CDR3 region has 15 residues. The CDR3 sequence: CASRIAGASTDTQYF. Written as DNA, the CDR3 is TGCGCCAGCAGAATAGCGGGGGCTAGCACAGATACGCAGTATTTT.

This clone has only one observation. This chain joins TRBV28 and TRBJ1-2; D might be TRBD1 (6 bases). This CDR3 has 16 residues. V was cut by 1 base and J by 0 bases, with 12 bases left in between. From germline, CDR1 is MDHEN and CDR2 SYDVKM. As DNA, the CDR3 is TGTGCCAGCAGTTTATTAGCAGGGACAACTAACTATGGCTACACCTTC. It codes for CASSLLAGTTNYGYTF.

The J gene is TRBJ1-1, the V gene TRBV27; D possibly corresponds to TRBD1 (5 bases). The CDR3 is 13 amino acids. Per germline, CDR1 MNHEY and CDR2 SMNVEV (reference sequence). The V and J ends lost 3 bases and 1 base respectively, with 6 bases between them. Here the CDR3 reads CASSFTGNTEAFF. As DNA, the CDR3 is TGTGCCAGCAGTTTTACAGGGAACACTGAAGCTTTCTTT.

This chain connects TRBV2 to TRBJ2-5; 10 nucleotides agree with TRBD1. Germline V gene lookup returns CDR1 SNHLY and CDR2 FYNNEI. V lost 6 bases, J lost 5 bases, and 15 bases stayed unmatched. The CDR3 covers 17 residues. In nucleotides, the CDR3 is TGTGCCAGCAGCCGAGGAGGGACAGGGGTGTCTCCGGAGACCCAGTACTTC. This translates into CASSRGGTGVSPETQYF.

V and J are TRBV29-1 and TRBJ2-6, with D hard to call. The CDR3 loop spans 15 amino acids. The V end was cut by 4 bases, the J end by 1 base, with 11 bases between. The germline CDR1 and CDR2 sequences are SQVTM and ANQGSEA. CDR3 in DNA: TGCAGCGTTGCGTACAGTGGATCTGGGGCCAACGTCCTGACTTTC. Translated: CSVAYSGSGANVLTF.

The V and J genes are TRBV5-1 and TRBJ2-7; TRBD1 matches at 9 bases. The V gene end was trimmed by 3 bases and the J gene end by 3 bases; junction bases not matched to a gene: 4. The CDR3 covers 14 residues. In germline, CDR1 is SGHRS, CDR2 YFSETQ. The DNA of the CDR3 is TGCGCCAGCAGCTCGACAGGGGGGAACTACGAGCAGTACTTC. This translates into CASSSTGGNYEQYF.

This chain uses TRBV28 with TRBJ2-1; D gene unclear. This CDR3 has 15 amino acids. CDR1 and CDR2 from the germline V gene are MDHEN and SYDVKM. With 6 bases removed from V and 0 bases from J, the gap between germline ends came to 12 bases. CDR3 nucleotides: TGTGCCAGCAGCTCCGGGCACAACTCCTACAATGAGCAGTTCTTC. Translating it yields CASSSGHNSYNEQFF.

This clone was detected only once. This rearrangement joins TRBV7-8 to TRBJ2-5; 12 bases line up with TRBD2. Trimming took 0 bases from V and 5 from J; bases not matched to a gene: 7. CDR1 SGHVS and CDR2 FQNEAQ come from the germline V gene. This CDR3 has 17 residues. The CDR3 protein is CASSLAKLAGGRETQYF. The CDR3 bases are TGTGCCAGCAGCTTAGCGAAGCTAGCGGGAGGGCGGGAGACCCAGTACTTC.

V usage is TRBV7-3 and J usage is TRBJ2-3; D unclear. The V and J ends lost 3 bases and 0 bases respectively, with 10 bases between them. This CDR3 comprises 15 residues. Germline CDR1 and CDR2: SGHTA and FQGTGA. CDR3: CASSFTGLSTDTQYF. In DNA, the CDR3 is TGTGCCAGCAGCTTCACGGGCCTTAGCACAGATACGCAGTATTTT.

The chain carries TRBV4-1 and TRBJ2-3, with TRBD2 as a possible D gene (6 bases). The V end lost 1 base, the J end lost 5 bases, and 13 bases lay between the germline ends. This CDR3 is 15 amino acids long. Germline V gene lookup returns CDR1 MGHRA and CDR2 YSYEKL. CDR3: CASSQGPAEGDTQYF. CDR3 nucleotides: TGCGCCAGCAGCCAAGGCCCCGCGGAGGGAGATACGCAGTATTTT.

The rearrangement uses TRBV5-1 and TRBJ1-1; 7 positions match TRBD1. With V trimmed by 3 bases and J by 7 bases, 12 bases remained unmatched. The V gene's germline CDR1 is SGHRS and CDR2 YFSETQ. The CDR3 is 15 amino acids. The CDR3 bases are TGCGCCAGCAGCTCCAACACAGGGGATCTTGGTGAAGCTTTCTTT. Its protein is CASSSNTGDLGEAFF. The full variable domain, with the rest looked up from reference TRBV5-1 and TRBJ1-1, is KAGVTQTPRYLIKTRGQQVTLSCSPISGHRSVSWYQQTPGQGLQFLFEYFSETQRNKGNFPGRFSGRQFSNSRSEMNVSTLELGDSALYLCASSSNTGDLGEAFFGQGTRLTVV.

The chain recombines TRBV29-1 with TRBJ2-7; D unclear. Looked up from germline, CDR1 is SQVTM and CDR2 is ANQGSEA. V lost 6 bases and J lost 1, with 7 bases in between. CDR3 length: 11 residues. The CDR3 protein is CSVGKSYEQYF. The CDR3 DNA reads TGCAGCGTCGGCAAGTCCTACGAGCAGTACTTC.

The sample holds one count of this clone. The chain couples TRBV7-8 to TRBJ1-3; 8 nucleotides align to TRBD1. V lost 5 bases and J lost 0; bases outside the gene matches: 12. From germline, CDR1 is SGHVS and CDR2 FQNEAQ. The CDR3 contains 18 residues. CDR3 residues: CASSVKGRTGSSGNTIYF. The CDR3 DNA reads TGTGCCAGCAGCGTAAAAGGCCGGACAGGGAGCTCTGGAAACACCATATATTTT.

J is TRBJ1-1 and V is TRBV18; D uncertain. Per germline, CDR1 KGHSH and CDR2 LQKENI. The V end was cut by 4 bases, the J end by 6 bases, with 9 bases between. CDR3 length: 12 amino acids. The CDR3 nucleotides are TGTGCCAGCTCACAGGGAAGCCCTGAAGCTTTCTTT. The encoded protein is CASSQGSPEAFF.

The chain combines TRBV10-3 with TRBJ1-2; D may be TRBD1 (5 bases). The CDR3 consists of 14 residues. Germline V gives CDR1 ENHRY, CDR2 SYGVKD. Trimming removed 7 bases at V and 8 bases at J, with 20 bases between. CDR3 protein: CAITSGPGIEGYTF. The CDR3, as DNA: TGTGCCATCACCTCCGGCCCAGGGATCGAAGGCTACACCTTC.

The CDR3 reads CASSQGSGASYEQYF. The CDR3 nucleotides are TGCGCCAGCAGCCAAGGATCCGGCGCGTCCTACGAGCAGTACTTC. The rearrangement joins TRBV4-1 to TRBJ2-7; D not resolved. Deletions cut 1 base from V and 1 base from J, with 11 bases between. The germline gives CDR1 MGHRA, CDR2 YSYEKL. This CDR3 has 15 residues.

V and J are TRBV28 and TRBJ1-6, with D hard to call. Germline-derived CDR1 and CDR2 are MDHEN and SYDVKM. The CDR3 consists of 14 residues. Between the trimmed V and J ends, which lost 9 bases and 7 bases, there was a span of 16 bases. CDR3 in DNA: TGTGCCAGTACGGATTGGGTGGAAAATTCACCCCTCCACTTT. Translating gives CASTDWVENSPLHF.

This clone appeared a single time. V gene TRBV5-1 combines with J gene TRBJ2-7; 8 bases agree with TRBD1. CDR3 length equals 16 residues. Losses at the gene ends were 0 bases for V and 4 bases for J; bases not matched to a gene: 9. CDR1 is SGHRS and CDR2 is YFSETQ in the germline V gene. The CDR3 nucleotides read TGCGCCAGCAGCTTGGGGGCCGGGACAGGATCTTACGAGCAGTACTTC. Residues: CASSLGAGTGSYEQYF. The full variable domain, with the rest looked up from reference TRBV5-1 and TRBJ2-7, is KAGVTQTPRYLIKTRGQQVTLSCSPISGHRSVSWYQQTPGQGLQFLFEYFSETQRNKGNFPGRFSGRQFSNSRSEMNVSTLELGDSALYLCASSLGAGTGSYEQYFGPGTRLTVT.

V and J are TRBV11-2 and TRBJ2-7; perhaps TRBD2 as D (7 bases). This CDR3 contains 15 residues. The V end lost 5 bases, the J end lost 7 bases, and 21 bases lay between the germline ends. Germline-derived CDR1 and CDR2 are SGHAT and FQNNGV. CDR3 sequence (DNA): TGTGCCAGCAGCCCAAAGGGGGGGAGGGCCCGGGAGCAGTACTTC. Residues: CASSPKGGRAREQYF.

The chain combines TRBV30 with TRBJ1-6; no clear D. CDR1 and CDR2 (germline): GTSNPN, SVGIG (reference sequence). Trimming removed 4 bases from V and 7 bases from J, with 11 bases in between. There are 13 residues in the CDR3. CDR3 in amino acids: CAWTPPRNSPLHF. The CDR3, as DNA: TGTGCCTGGACGCCCCCGAGGAATTCACCCCTCCACTTT.

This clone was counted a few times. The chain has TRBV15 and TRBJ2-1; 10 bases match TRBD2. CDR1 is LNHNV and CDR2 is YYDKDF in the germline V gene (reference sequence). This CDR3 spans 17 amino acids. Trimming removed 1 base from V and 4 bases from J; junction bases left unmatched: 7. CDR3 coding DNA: TGTGCCACCAGCAGAGGGCGGAGTAGCGGGGGGTACAATGAGCAGTTCTTC. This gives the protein CATSRGRSSGGYNEQFF.

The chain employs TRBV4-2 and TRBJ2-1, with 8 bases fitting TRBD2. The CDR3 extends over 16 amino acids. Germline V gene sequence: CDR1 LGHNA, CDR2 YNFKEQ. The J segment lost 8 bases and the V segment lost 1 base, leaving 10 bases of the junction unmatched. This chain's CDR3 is CASSQVSREAEDEQFF. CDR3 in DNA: TGTGCCAGCAGCCAAGTATCGCGGGAGGCGGAGGATGAGCAGTTCTTC.

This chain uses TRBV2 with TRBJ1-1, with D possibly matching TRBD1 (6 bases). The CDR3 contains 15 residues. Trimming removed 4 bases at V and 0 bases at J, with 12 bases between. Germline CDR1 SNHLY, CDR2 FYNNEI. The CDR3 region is CASSGGDNLNTEAFF. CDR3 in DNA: TGTGCCAGCAGTGGAGGGGACAACCTGAACACTGAAGCTTTCTTT.